The 26 T cell receptor beta chains reported below all come from one sample, sequenced in a study of shared clonotypes between healthy human individuals. Sequencing was performed with immunoSEQ multiplex PCR; in TCRdb, only in-frame clones are kept and a portion is missing. The sample includes some 1 million clones, under 80% of them seen just once. What was sequenced was memory CD4+ T cells sorted from blood. Subset: CD45RA-negative fraction. The receptors here all came from a man between 18 and 35 years old in good health.

The chain has TRBV5-4 and TRBJ2-6, with TRBD2 as a possible D gene (6 bases). V gave up 3 bases and J gave up 1 base, with 17 bases separating them. This CDR3 region has 18 residues. Germline V gene lookup returns CDR1 SGHNT and CDR2 YYREEE (reference sequence). CDR3 sequence: CASSYRGTLISGANVLTF. Written as DNA, the CDR3 is TGTGCCAGCAGCTACCGGGGGACCCTGATTTCTGGGGCCAACGTCCTGACTTTC. Full variable domain (outside the CDR3, taken from reference TRBV5-4 and TRBJ2-6): ETGVTQSPTHLIKTRGQQVTLRCSSQSGHNTVSWYQQALGQGPQFIFQYYREEENGRGNFPPRFSGLQFPNYSSELNVNALELDDSALYLCASSYRGTLISGANVLTFGAGSRLTVL.

This chain uses TRBV9 with TRBJ1-2, with 7 positions matching TRBD1. Germline assignment: CDR1 SGDLS and CDR2 YYNGEE. The V segment lost 3 bases and the J segment 8 bases; nucleotides outside the gene matches: 10. The length of the CDR3 is 14 residues. The DNA for the CDR3 is TGTGCCAGCAGCGCGCAGATACAGGGGAAGGGCTACACCTTC. It translates to CASSAQIQGKGYTF.

The CDR3, as DNA: TGTGCCAGCGCCCCGACCGGGACAGGGCTTCACGAGCAGTACTTC. Protein product: CASAPTGTGLHEQYF. The rearrangement uses TRBV19 and TRBJ2-7; 9 positions agree with TRBD1. Germline CDR1 and CDR2: LNHDA and SQIVND (reference sequence). With 9 bases clipped from V and 5 bases from J, the junction kept 14 bases outside the gene matches. The CDR3 length is 15 residues.

The chain combines TRBV9 with TRBJ1-3; 8 bases align to TRBD1. Germline loops: CDR1 SGDLS, CDR2 YYNGEE. CDR3 length equals 14 residues. V was clipped by 3 bases and J by 5 bases; unmatched bases: 4. The CDR3 bases are TGTGCCAGCAGCGGGACAGGGCCTCGAAACACCATATATTTT. It specifies CASSGTGPRNTIYF.

The J gene is TRBJ2-3, the V gene TRBV5-1; 7 nucleotides agree with TRBD2. With 1 base clipped from V and 1 base from J, the junction kept 6 bases outside the gene matches. Germline CDR1 reads SGHRS; CDR2 reads YFSETQ. This CDR3 comprises 16 residues. The CDR3 DNA reads as TGCGCCAGCAGCTTGAAGGAGAGCGGGGGCACAGATACGCAGTATTTT. Its translation: CASSLKESGGTDTQYF.

For the CDR3, the DNA is TGTGCCTGTGGACTAGCGGGAGGTACCCCCTACGAGCAGTACTTC. Translation gives CACGLAGGTPYEQYF. The V call is TRBV30, the J call TRBJ2-7; 14 positions match TRBD2. Trimming cost V 6 bases and J 2 bases; bases outside gene matches: 6. Germline-derived CDR1 and CDR2 are GTSNPN and SVGIG (reference sequence). The CDR3 loop spans 15 amino acids.

The gene calls are TRBV4-1 and TRBJ2-5; 8 nucleotides align to TRBD2. V was pared by 5 bases and J by 5 bases, with 10 bases of the junction left unmatched. The CDR3 is made up of 15 amino acids. From germline, CDR1 is MGHRA and CDR2 YSYEKL. CDR3 nucleotides: TGCGCCAGCAGCAGGCGAGCGGGAGTGAAGGAGACCCAGTACTTC. It yields the protein CASSRRAGVKETQYF.

On this clone: Other DNA variants within this sample encode the same CDR3. J is TRBJ1-5 and V is TRBV7-2; 7 bases agree with TRBD1. The CDR3 contains 13 residues. Germline CDR1 reads SGHTA; CDR2 reads FQGNSA. V shed 6 bases and J 4 bases; nucleotides not matched to a gene: 3. The CDR3 bases are TGTGCCAGCAGACGGGACAGTAATCAGCCCCAGCATTTT. It specifies CASRRDSNQPQHF.

CDR3 in DNA: TGTGCCAGCAGCTTGGGAAGTGGGGCGACCCAAGAGACCCAGTACTTC. Its translation: CASSLGSGATQETQYF. V usage is TRBV5-8 and J usage is TRBJ2-5; the D gene is possibly TRBD1 (5 bases). In germline, CDR1 is SGHTS, CDR2 YDEGEE. The CDR3 consists of 16 residues. V was cut by 0 bases and J by 1 base, with 13 bases left in between.

The chain uses TRBV15 and TRBJ1-5, with unresolved D. Germline V gene data show CDR1 as LNHNV and CDR2 as YYDKDF (reference sequence). This CDR3 is built from 13 residues. Trimming pared 8 bases from V and 1 base from J, leaving 9 bases between. The CDR3 protein is CATGHSSNQPQHF. The CDR3 nucleotides read TGTGCCACCGGGCACAGCAGCAATCAGCCCCAGCATTTT.

This clone was seen once. The rearrangement uses TRBV6-5 and TRBJ1-5; D unclear. The CDR3 covers 16 residues. The germline V gene has CDR1 MNHEY and CDR2 SVGAGI. V dropped 0 bases and J dropped 5 bases, with 14 bases sitting between them. The CDR3 DNA is TGTGCCAGCAGTTACTCTACCACTCTTGGGGATCAGCCCCAGCATTTT. Its translation: CASSYSTTLGDQPQHF.

The chain couples TRBV7-8 to TRBJ2-5; 7 positions match TRBD1. J lost 2 bases, V lost 5 bases, and 8 bases had no gene match. CDR1 is SGHVS and CDR2 is FQNEAQ in the germline V gene. The CDR3 extends over 15 amino acids. CDR3 amino acids: CASSPRGQIQETQYF. Here the CDR3 DNA reads TGTGCCAGCAGCCCAAGGGGACAGATACAAGAGACCCAGTACTTC.

This chain joins TRBV4-3 and TRBJ2-3, with TRBD2 matching 10 bases. This CDR3 is 18 amino acids long. The V gene's germline CDR1 is LGHNA and CDR2 YSLEER. After removal of 4 bases from V and 3 bases from J, the junction contained 13 bases not matched to a gene. In DNA, the CDR3 is TGCGCCAGCAGCCCTTCGGCGGGAGCGGGAGGGTTTACAGATACGCAGTATTTT. Residues: CASSPSAGAGGFTDTQYF.

This clone showed up just a few times. V and J are TRBV6-5 and TRBJ2-1, with 8 positions matching TRBD2. Germline CDR1 reads MNHEY; CDR2 reads SVGAGI. V shed 6 bases and J 8 bases; nucleotides not matched to a gene: 12. The CDR3 sequence is 15 residues long. The CDR3 DNA is TGTGCCAGCAGATGGGCGGGGGGCAGGGAGGATGAGCAGTTCTTC. Translating it yields CASRWAGGREDEQFF.

Only a few counts were recorded for this clone. The rearrangement uses TRBV11-2 and TRBJ2-7; 7 bases are a match to TRBD2. This CDR3 is 15 amino acids long. Unmatched junction bases numbered 4, after V lost 2 bases and J lost 0 bases. Germline V gene sequence: CDR1 SGHAT, CDR2 FQNNGV. The CDR3 spells CASSLSLAASYEQYF. DNA for the CDR3: TGTGCCAGCAGCTTAAGTCTAGCGGCCTCCTACGAGCAGTACTTC.

The genes are TRBV28 and TRBJ2-7, with 7 bases aligning to TRBD1. The CDR3 has 14 residues. Trimming at V came to 5 bases and at J to 4 bases, leaving 8 bases not matched to a gene. Germline CDR1 reads MDHEN; CDR2 reads SYDVKM. The DNA of the CDR3 is TGTGCCAGCAGTCTGGGACAGCAGAGGTACGAGCAGTACTTC. It codes for CASSLGQQRYEQYF.

The V and J genes are TRBV5-6 and TRBJ2-1; D uncertain. V was clipped by 4 bases and J by 6 bases, with 14 bases between them. The length of the CDR3 is 14 residues. In germline, CDR1 is SGHDT, CDR2 YYEEEE. CDR3 sequence reads: CASSRYDGPNEQFF. The CDR3 DNA sequence: TGTGCCAGCAGCCGGTACGACGGGCCCAATGAGCAGTTCTTC.

The CDR3 loop is CASSATGTDTQYF. The CDR3 bases are TGTGCCAGCAGTGCGACTGGCACAGATACGCAGTATTTT. The chain uses TRBV2 and TRBJ2-3; D ambiguous. With 4 bases removed from V and 1 base from J, the gap between germline ends came to 6 bases. Germline loops: CDR1 SNHLY, CDR2 FYNNEI. The CDR3 sequence is 13 residues long.

This clone was seen a handful of times. The J gene is TRBJ2-1, the V gene TRBV19; possibly TRBD2 for D (5 bases). V lost 9 bases and J lost 7, with 16 bases in between. Per germline, CDR1 LNHDA and CDR2 SQIVND (reference sequence). This CDR3 is 13 amino acids long. CDR3 region: CASKGLPGNEQFF. As DNA, the CDR3 is TGTGCCAGCAAGGGCCTCCCGGGAAATGAGCAGTTCTTC.

Comments on this clone: Other DNA sequences in the sample encode the same CDR3. J is TRBJ2-1 and V is TRBV2; TRBD2 might be the D (6 bases). V was pared by 4 bases and J by 4 bases, with 14 bases between. CDR1 and CDR2 (germline): SNHLY, FYNNEI. This CDR3 is built from 15 residues. CDR3 region: CASSVKWGGYNEQFF. For the CDR3, the DNA is TGTGCCAGCAGTGTTAAGTGGGGAGGATACAATGAGCAGTTCTTC.

The gene calls are TRBV6-1 and TRBJ2-1; 14 positions match TRBD2. The CDR3 spans 15 residues. J was trimmed by 5 bases and V by 7 bases; bases with no gene match: 4. CDR1 and CDR2 from the germline V gene are MNHNS and SASEGT. CDR3 region: CASIRLAGGNNEQFF. In DNA, the CDR3 is TGTGCCAGCATCCGACTAGCGGGAGGGAACAATGAGCAGTTCTTC.

This clone turned up a few times. The genes are TRBV30 and TRBJ1-4; 8 bases fit TRBD1. This CDR3 region has 15 residues. V trimming: 2 bases; J trimming: 3 bases; junction bases outside the gene matches: 5. The germline V gene has CDR1 GTSNPN and CDR2 SVGIG (reference sequence). The DNA for the CDR3 is TGTGCCTGGAGTTTCCACAGGGGGGCTAATGAAAAACTGTTTTTT. The encoded protein is CAWSFHRGANEKLFF.

This chain links TRBV5-4 with TRBJ2-5; D is perhaps TRBD2 (7 bases). The CDR3 has 13 amino acids. V shed 6 bases and J shed 6 bases, with 15 bases lying between them. Germline loops: CDR1 SGHNT, CDR2 YYREEE (reference sequence). The CDR3 sequence: CASNHRGGQTQYF. CDR3 DNA sequence: TGTGCCAGCAATCATAGGGGGGGTCAGACCCAGTACTTC. Full variable domain (rest looked up from reference TRBV5-4 and TRBJ2-5): ETGVTQSPTHLIKTRGQQVTLRCSSQSGHNTVSWYQQALGQGPQFIFQYYREEENGRGNFPPRFSGLQFPNYSSELNVNALELDDSALYLCASNHRGGQTQYFGPGTRLLVL.

The chain joins TRBV7-9 to TRBJ2-4; 9 bases line up with TRBD1. The germline gives CDR1 SEHNR, CDR2 FQNEAQ (reference sequence). The CDR3 runs to 16 residues. V lost 1 base, J lost 4 bases, and 5 bases stayed unmatched. CDR3 loop: CASSLGQGVQKNIQYF. The CDR3 DNA follows: TGTGCCAGCAGCTTAGGACAGGGGGTCCAAAAAAACATTCAGTACTTC.

This sequence joins TRBV6-5 and TRBJ1-3; D might be TRBD1 (6 bases). V lost 5 bases and J 8 bases, leaving 13 bases between the germline ends. CDR3 length equals 13 residues. In germline, CDR1 is MNHEY, CDR2 SVGAGI. For the CDR3, the DNA is TGTGCCAGCAGTCAAGGACAGAGGGACACCATATATTTT. Amino acid sequence: CASSQGQRDTIYF.

This chain links TRBV6-1 with TRBJ1-6; 7 nucleotides match TRBD1. The CDR3 is 15 amino acids. The trim removed 7 bases at V and 5 bases at J, leaving 8 bases unmatched. Germline V CDR1 and CDR2: MNHNS, SASEGT. Here the CDR3 DNA reads TGTGCCAGCATTCAACAGGGGTCCAATAATTCACCCCTCCACTTT. It encodes CASIQQGSNNSPLHF.